Listed here are 15 T cell receptor beta chains from one sample, sequenced in a study of blood T cell repertoires in COVID-19. TCRdb's table, derived via immunoSEQ multiplex PCR, lists solely in-frame clones and lacks some. The table lists approximately 220,000 clones, approximately 90% of them singletons. Input material: PBMCs or T cells enriched from blood (not recorded which). The origin of the receptors is a man aged 25 to 45 who had recovered from COVID-19.

The rearrangement uses TRBV27 and TRBJ2-3; D uncertain. V was clipped by 2 bases and J by 2 bases, with 5 bases between them. Germline values: CDR1 MNHEY, CDR2 SMNVEV (reference sequence). The CDR3 runs to 13 residues. The CDR3 sequence is CASSLAATDTQYF. In DNA, the CDR3 is TGTGCCAGCAGTTTAGCGGCCACAGATACGCAGTATTTT.

This clone has a handful of counts. The chain uses TRBV7-9 and TRBJ2-1, with 12 bases identical to TRBD2. Germline loops: CDR1 SEHNR, CDR2 FQNEAQ (reference sequence). The CDR3 is 14 residues long. The V segment lost 4 bases and the J segment 6 bases; nucleotides outside the gene matches: 1. This CDR3 is CASSSLAGGNEQFF. DNA for the CDR3: TGTGCCAGCAGCTCACTAGCGGGAGGCAATGAGCAGTTCTTC.

This chain joins TRBV2 and TRBJ1-6, with a possible D match to TRBD1 (5 bases). The CDR3 runs 12 residues. Germline V gene lookup returns CDR1 SNHLY and CDR2 FYNNEI. V was clipped by 5 bases and J by 9 bases, with 8 bases between them. The CDR3: CASSSGFSPLHF. CDR3 coding DNA: TGTGCCAGCAGTTCAGGGTTTTCACCCCTCCACTTT.

The chain combines TRBV24-1 with TRBJ2-2; 10 nucleotides line up with TRBD1. This CDR3 region has 15 residues. Germline CDR1 and CDR2: KGHDR and SFDVKD. The V segment lost 9 bases and the J segment 4 bases; nucleotides outside the gene matches: 7. DNA of the CDR3: TGTGCCACCGGAGACAGGGGGCGCGTCACCGGGGAGCTGTTTTTT. Translated: CATGDRGRVTGELFF.

About this clone itself: One end of the junction varies from germline; a read error may be responsible. The chain links TRBV6-5 to TRBJ1-5, with 9 positions matching TRBD1. The CDR3 is 14 residues long. Germline V gene sequence: CDR1 MNHEY, CDR2 SVGAGI. CDR3 DNA sequence: TGTGCCAGCAGTAAAACAGGGGGCAAGCAGCCCCAGCATTTT. Translating it yields CASSKTGGKQPQHF.

The J gene is TRBJ2-1, the V gene TRBV19; the match to TRBD1 covers 10 bases. Germline V lookup: CDR1 LNHDA, CDR2 SQIVND (reference sequence). The J segment lost 7 bases and the V segment lost 5 bases, leaving 14 bases of the junction unmatched. This CDR3 has 17 residues. The CDR3 loop reads CASSLQRTGGRRNEQFF. The CDR3 nucleotides read TGTGCCAGTAGTTTACAACGGACAGGGGGGCGGAGGAATGAGCAGTTCTTC.

The chain recombines TRBV11-3 with TRBJ2-3, with 8 bases fitting TRBD2. V dropped 5 bases and J dropped 2; count of bases not matched to a gene: 6. The CDR3 covers 15 residues. The V gene's germline CDR1 is SGHNT and CDR2 YENEEA. CDR3 residues: CASSPQRGPTDTQYF. As DNA, the CDR3 is TGTGCCAGCAGCCCCCAGCGGGGGCCCACAGATACGCAGTATTTT. The full variable domain, with the rest looked up from reference TRBV11-3 and TRBJ2-3, is EAGVVQSPRYKIIEKKQPVAFWCNPISGHNTLYWYLQNLGQGPELLIRYENEEAVDDSQLPKDRFSAERLKGVDSTLKIQPAELGDSAVYLCASSPQRGPTDTQYFGPGTRLTVL.

This clone has only one observation. The V gene is TRBV11-2, the J gene TRBJ1-1; possibly TRBD1 for D (6 bases). The CDR3 is 15 residues long. Trimming pared 5 bases from V and 1 base from J, leaving 14 bases between. The germline CDR1 and CDR2 sequences are SGHAT and FQNNGV. The CDR3 reads CASSHHRDTNTEAFF. For the CDR3, the DNA is TGTGCCAGCAGCCACCACAGGGACACGAACACTGAAGCTTTCTTT.

This clone was detected only once. The J gene is TRBJ2-7, the V gene TRBV6-2 or TRBV6-3; 12 positions agree with TRBD2. The ends lost 0 bases at V and 3 bases at J; junction bases unmatched: 6. Germline V gene sequence: CDR1 MNHEY, CDR2 SVGEGT. The CDR3 totals 17 residues. The CDR3 sequence: CASSYSPSGRALYEQYF. CDR3 sequence (DNA): TGTGCCAGCAGTTACTCGCCTAGCGGGAGGGCTCTCTACGAGCAGTACTTC.

This chain joins TRBV24-1 and TRBJ1-2, with TRBD1 as a possible D gene (5 bases). The CDR3 has 13 residues. The V end lost 0 bases, the J end lost 6 bases, and 7 bases lay between the germline ends. CDR1 and CDR2 from the germline V gene are KGHDR and SFDVKD. This CDR3 reads CATSDLRQNGYTF. CDR3 DNA: TGTGCCACCAGTGATTTGCGACAGAATGGCTACACCTTC.

V usage is TRBV5-4 and J usage is TRBJ2-5; 7 nucleotides match TRBD2. Per the germline V gene, CDR1 is SGHNT and CDR2 is YYREEE (reference sequence). Unmatched junction bases numbered 5, after V lost 6 bases and J lost 3 bases. The CDR3 is made up of 13 amino acids. The CDR3 loop reads CASTPRGEETQYF. The CDR3 bases are TGTGCCAGCACCCCCCGGGGGGAAGAGACCCAGTACTTC.

This clone was seen a single time. CDR3 in DNA: TGCAGCGTTATGGTAGATTCTGGGGCCAACGTCCTGACTTTC. Protein: CSVMVDSGANVLTF. The chain carries TRBV29-1 and TRBJ2-6; D remains unclear. Trimming left V 5 bases short and J 1 base short, with 9 bases between. The germline V gene encodes CDR1 SQVTM and CDR2 ANQGSEA. This CDR3 is built from 14 residues.

The chain joins TRBV5-8 to TRBJ2-7; 10 bases fit TRBD1. J gave up 5 bases and V 0 bases, and 5 bases lay outside the gene matches. The CDR3 has 15 amino acids. CDR1 and CDR2 from the germline V gene are SGHTS and YDEGEE. The CDR3 region has the DNA TGTGCCAGCAGCTTGGGCCGACAGGGGGCCGACGAGCAGTACTTC. As protein: CASSLGRQGADEQYF.

In this sample, this clone turned up once. The V and J genes are TRBV18 and TRBJ1-2; possibly TRBD1 for D (5 bases). The CDR3 length is 15 residues. The ends were cut back, 0 bases at V and 8 bases at J, with 16 bases in the middle. From germline, CDR1 is KGHSH and CDR2 LQKENI. The CDR3 DNA is TGTGCCAGCTCACCACCGCAGGGCAGGGTTGGCGGCTACACCTTC. It encodes CASSPPQGRVGGYTF.

The chain combines TRBV2 with TRBJ2-1; 7 positions match TRBD2. V dropped 1 base and J dropped 5; count of bases not matched to a gene: 5. This CDR3 region has 15 residues. Germline lookup yields CDR1 SNHLY and CDR2 FYNNEI. The CDR3 reads CASSEEGGENNEQFF. The CDR3 nucleotides read TGTGCCAGCAGTGAAGAGGGAGGGGAAAACAATGAGCAGTTCTTC.